This entry concerns a single T cell receptor (beta chain). Antigen unknown. The source of the sample is a study of siplizumab effects on memory and regulatory T cells. Data came from immunoSEQ multiplex PCR; TCRdb stores just in-frame clones and leaves some out. The sample has tens of thousands of clones, just over 95% seen once; the top ten hold about 0.095%. Findings and caveats of the study: Memory T cells appeared less diverse than naive cells, which seemed to contribute substantially to alloresponse.

The receptor was derived from a human donor in good health. Material: naive CD8+ T cells sorted from blood.

The CDR3 region is CASSWGAGNEQYF. CDR3 nucleotides: TGTGCCAGTAGTTGGGGCGCCGGGAACGAGCAGTACTTC. The V gene is TRBV19, the J gene TRBJ2-7; D possibly uses TRBD1 or TRBD2 (5 bases each). Germline V gene data show CDR1 as LNHDA and CDR2 as SQIVND (reference sequence). CDR3 length: 13 amino acids. V lost 5 bases to trimming and J lost 5 bases, with 13 bases between them.